This T cell receptor (beta chain) was identified during a study of OX40 agonist ivuxolimab in advanced cancers. Background on the study: Hepatocellular carcinoma, melanoma, renal cell or head and neck cancer was diagnosed in the dose-escalation patients. A partial response was reached by three patients: one with hepatocellular carcinoma and two with cutaneous melanoma.

The table came from immunoSEQ multiplex PCR; TCRdb's copy has only in-frame clones and leaves some out. In the table there are about 48,000 clones, roughly 81% of which are singletons. Points on this clone: What it binds is not known.

The V and J ends lost 6 bases and 3 bases respectively, with 9 bases between them. This CDR3 contains 14 residues. Germline loops: CDR1 MNHEY, CDR2 SVGAGI. Baseline was the first blood sampling point, followed by cycle 4 day 1 and cycle 7 day 1. Study-wide points: The study observed clonal expansion of CD4+ and CD8+ blood T cells by week 6 at 0.1 to 3.0 mg/kg.

The sequencing used CD4+ or CD8+ T cells sorted from blood, collected in a trial of the OX40 agonist ivuxolimab. The chain has TRBV6-5 and TRBJ1-6, with D possibly TRBD1 on 5 matching bases. The receptor was derived from an adult with an advanced solid tumor such as melanoma, head and neck, liver or kidney cancer. The CDR3 DNA reads TGTGCCAGCAGGCCCCAGGGCTATAATTCACCCCTCCACTTT. It is translated as CASRPQGYNSPLHF.